The T cell receptor (beta chain) under discussion was sequenced for a study of cytomegalovirus exposure and HLA in healthy donors. Primers for the PCR totalled 60 Vbeta and 13 Jbeta. Sequenced by immunoSEQ multiplex PCR; TCRdb stores in-frame clones only, minus some. Altogether approximately 100,000 clones are present, around two thirds being singletons, with the ten largest covering over 2.5%. V lost 2 bases, J lost 5 bases, and 9 bases stayed unmatched. There are 16 residues in the CDR3. The germline V gene has CDR1 KGHSH and CDR2 LQKENI. This clone was detected only a few times. The V and J genes are TRBV18 and TRBJ2-5; 9 nucleotides match TRBD1. This clonotype originated in a man aged 45-65 years in good health and CMV-seropositive. Input material: PBMCs. CDR3 protein: CASSPVSQGARETQYF. CDR3 sequence (DNA): TGTGCCAGCTCACCAGTTTCACAGGGGGCAAGGGAGACCCAGTACTTC.